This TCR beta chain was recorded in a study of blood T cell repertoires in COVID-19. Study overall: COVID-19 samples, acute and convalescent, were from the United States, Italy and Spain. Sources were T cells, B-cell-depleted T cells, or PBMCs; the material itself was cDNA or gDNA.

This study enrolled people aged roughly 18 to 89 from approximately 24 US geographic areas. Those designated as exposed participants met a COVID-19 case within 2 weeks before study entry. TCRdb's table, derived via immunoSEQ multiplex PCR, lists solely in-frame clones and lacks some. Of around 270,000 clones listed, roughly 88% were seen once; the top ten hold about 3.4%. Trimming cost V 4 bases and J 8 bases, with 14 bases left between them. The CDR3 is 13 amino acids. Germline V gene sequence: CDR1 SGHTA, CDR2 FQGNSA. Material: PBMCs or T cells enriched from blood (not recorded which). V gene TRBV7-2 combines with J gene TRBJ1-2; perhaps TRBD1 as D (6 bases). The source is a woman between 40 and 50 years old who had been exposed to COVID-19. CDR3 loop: CASSSGQRGGYTF. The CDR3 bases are TGTGCCAGCAGCTCCGGACAGCGCGGGGGCTACACCTTC.